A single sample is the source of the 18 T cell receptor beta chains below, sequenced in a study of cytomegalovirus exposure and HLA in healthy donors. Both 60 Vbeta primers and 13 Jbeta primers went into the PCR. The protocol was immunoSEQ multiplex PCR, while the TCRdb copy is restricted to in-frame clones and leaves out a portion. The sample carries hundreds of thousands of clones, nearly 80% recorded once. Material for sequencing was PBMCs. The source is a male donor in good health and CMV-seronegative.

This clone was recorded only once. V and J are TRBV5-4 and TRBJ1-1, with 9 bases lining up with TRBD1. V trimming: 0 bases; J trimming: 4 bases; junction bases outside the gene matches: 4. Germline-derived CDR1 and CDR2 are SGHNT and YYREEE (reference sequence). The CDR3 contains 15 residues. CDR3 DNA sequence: TGTGCCAGCAGCTTGGGAGGGACAGGGCTCACTGAAGCTTTCTTT. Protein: CASSLGGTGLTEAFF.

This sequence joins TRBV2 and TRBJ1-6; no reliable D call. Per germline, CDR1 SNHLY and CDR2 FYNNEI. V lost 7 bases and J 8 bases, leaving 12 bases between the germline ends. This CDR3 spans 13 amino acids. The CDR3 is CASKPERDSPLHF. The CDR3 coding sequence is TGTGCCAGCAAACCGGAACGGGATTCACCCCTCCACTTT.

CDR3 DNA sequence: TGCGCCAGCAGCCAAGGACTAGCGGGGGAGCAGTTCTTC. It yields the protein CASSQGLAGEQFF. The J gene is TRBJ2-1, the V gene TRBV4-3, with 11 positions matching TRBD2. The J segment lost 10 bases and the V segment lost 1 base, leaving 0 bases of the junction unmatched. CDR3 length equals 13 residues. In germline, CDR1 is LGHNA, CDR2 YSLEER.

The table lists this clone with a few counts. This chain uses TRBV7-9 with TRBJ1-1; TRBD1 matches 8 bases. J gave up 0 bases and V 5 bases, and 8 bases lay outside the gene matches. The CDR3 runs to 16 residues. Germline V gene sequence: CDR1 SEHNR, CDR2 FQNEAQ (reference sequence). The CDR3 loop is CASSPPLGQVNTEAFF. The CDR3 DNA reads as TGTGCCAGCAGCCCCCCCCTGGGACAGGTGAACACTGAAGCTTTCTTT. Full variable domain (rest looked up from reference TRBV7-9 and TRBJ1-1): DTGVSQNPRHKITKRGQNVTFRCDPISEHNRLYWYRQTLGQGPEFLTYFQNEAQLEKSRLLSDRFSAERPKGSFSTLEIQRTEQGDSAMYLCASSPPLGQVNTEAFFGQGTRLTVV.

CDR3 in amino acids: CASRSQGEGAGNTIYF. DNA for the CDR3: TGTGCCAGCAGGTCACAGGGGGAGGGAGCTGGAAACACCATATATTTT. This chain uses TRBV28 with TRBJ1-3; 8 bases are a match to TRBD1. Germline loops: CDR1 MDHEN, CDR2 SYDVKM. The trim removed 6 bases at V and 2 bases at J, leaving 9 bases unmatched. This CDR3 region has 16 residues.

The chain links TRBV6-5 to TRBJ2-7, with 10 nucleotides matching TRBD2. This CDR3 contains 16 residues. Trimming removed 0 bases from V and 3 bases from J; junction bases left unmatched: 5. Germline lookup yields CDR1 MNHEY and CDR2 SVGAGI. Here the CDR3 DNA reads TGTGCCAGCAGTTACTCGAGCTCTAGCGGGAGCTACGAGCAGTACTTC. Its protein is CASSYSSSSGSYEQYF.

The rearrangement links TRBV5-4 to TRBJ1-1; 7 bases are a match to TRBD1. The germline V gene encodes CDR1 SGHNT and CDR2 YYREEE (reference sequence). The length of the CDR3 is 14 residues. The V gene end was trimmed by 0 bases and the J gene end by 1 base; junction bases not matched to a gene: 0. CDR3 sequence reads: CASSLDRGNTEAFF. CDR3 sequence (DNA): TGTGCCAGCAGCTTGGACAGGGGGAACACTGAAGCTTTCTTT.

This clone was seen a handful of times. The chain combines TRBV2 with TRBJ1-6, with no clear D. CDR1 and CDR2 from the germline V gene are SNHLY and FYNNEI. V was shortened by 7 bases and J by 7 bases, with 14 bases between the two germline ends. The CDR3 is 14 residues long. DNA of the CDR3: TGTGCCAGCACTCCTGTAGCTTTCAATTCACCCCTCCACTTT. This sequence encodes CASTPVAFNSPLHF. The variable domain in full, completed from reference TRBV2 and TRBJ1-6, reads EPEVTQTPSHQVTQMGQEVILRCVPISNHLYFYWYRQILGQKVEFLVSFYNNEISEKSEIFDDQFSVERPDGSNFTLKIRSTKLEDSAMYFCASTPVAFNSPLHFGNGTRLTVT.

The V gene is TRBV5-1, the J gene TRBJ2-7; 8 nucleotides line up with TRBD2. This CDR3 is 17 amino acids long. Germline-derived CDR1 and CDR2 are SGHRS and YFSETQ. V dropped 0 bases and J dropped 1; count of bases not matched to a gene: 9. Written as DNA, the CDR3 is TGCGCCAGCAGCTTGGCTCATCTCGGGGGGGAATCCTACGAGCAGTACTTC. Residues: CASSLAHLGGESYEQYF.

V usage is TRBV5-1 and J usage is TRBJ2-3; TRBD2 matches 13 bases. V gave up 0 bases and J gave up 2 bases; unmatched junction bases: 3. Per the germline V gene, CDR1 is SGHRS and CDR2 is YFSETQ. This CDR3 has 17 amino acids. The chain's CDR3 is CASSLEGLAGTTDTQYF. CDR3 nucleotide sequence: TGCGCCAGCAGCTTGGAGGGACTAGCGGGGACCACAGATACGCAGTATTTT.

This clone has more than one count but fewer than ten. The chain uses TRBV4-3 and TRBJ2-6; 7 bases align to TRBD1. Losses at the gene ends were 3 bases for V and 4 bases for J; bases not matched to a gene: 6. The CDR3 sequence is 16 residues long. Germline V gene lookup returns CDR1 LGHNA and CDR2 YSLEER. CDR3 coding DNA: TGCGCCAGCAGCCAGGGGCCGGGACAGGGGGCCAACGTCCTGACTTTC. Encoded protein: CASSQGPGQGANVLTF.

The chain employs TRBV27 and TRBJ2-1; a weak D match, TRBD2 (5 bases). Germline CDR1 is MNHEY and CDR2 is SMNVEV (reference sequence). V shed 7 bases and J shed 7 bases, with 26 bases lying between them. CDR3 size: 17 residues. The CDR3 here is CASTYSLGYGEGNEQFF. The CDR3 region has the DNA TGTGCCAGCACCTATTCACTAGGGTACGGTGAGGGAAATGAGCAGTTCTTC.

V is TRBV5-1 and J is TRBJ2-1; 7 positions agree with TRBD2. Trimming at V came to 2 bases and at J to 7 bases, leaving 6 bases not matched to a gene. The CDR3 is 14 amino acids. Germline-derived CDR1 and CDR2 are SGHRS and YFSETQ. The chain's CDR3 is CASSFRGERNEQFF. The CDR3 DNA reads TGCGCCAGCAGCTTTCGGGGGGAGAGGAATGAGCAGTTCTTC. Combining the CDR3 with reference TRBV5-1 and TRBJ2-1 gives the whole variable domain KAGVTQTPRYLIKTRGQQVTLSCSPISGHRSVSWYQQTPGQGLQFLFEYFSETQRNKGNFPGRFSGRQFSNSRSEMNVSTLELGDSALYLCASSFRGERNEQFFGPGTRLTVL.

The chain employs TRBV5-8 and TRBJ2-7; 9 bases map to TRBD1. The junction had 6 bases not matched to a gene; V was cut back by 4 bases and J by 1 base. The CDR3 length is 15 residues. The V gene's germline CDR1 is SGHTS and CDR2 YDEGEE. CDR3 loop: CASSLGTGRSYEQYF. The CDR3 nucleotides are TGTGCCAGCAGCCTCGGGACAGGGAGGTCCTACGAGCAGTACTTC.

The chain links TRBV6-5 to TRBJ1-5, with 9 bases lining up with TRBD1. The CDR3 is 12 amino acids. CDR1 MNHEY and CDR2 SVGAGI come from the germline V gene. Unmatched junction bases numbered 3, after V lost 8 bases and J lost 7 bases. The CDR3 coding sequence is TGTGCCAGCGGGGACAGGGACCAGCCCCAGCATTTT. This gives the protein CASGDRDQPQHF.

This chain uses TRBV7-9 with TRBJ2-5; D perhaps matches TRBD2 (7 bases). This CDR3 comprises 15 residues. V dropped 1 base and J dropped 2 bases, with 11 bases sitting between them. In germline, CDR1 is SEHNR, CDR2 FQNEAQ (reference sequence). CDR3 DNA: TGTGCCAGCAGCTTAGAGGGGGGGGATCAAGAGACCCAGTACTTC. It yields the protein CASSLEGGDQETQYF.

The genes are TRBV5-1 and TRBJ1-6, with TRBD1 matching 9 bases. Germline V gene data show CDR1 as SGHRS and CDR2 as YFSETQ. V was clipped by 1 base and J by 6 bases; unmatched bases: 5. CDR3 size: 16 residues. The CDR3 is CASSLLGQGTNSPLHF. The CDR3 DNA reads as TGCGCCAGCAGCTTGTTGGGACAGGGAACTAATTCACCCCTCCACTTT.

CDR3: CASSSQGSQPQHF. The CDR3 region has the DNA TGTGCCAGCAGCTCGCAGGGATCCCAGCCCCAGCATTTT. The rearrangement joins TRBV7-2 to TRBJ1-5, with D perhaps TRBD1 (5 bases). CDR3 size: 13 residues. Germline V gene sequence: CDR1 SGHTA, CDR2 FQGNSA. V was pared by 4 bases and J by 7 bases, with 11 bases between.